What follows is one T cell receptor beta chain and its context. Its antigen is unknown. V lost 4 bases and J 2 bases, leaving 13 bases between the germline ends. Germline CDR1 reads SGHRS; CDR2 reads YFSETQ. The CDR3 consists of 14 residues. Measured with immunoSEQ multiplex PCR; TCRdb has only the in-frame clones, and not every one. Among 250,000 to 400,000 clones listed, 88% were seen once. The data derive from a study of cytomegalovirus exposure and HLA in healthy donors. Study findings and constraints: The authors confirmed in vitro that three CMV-associated chains were specific for CMV antigens. Listed as cytomegalovirus-associated were roughly 180 TCR beta chains.

The J gene is TRBJ2-7, the V gene TRBV5-1, with a possible D match to TRBD1 (5 bases). The receptor's source is a man aged 25 to 40 in good health and CMV-seronegative. Sequenced sample: PBMCs. As DNA, the CDR3 is TGCGCCAGCAGCCAGGGTTACGGAGCCTACGAGCAGTACTTC. Amino acids: CASSQGYGAYEQYF.